The subject of this entry is one TCR beta chain. Its target is not known. Cultured CD4+ T cell DNA underwent sequencing with the Oncomine TCR Beta short-read assay. TCRdb passed the PCR reads through MiXCR, listing each CDR3 protein once. The sample lists 20,000 or so distinct CDR3 sequences; roughly 55% were seen once. The treatment is: roughly nine-day PBMC culture with coronavirus spike peptide pools or control peptides (ViraFEST assay). ViraFEST used peptide pools to expand antigen-specific T cells, then sequenced TCRs. The sample originates from a study of vaccination and CD4 T cells after COVID-19. The CDR3 consists of 16 residues. CDR1 and CDR2 from the germline V gene are ENHRY and SYGVKD. Trimming cost V 0 bases and J 11 bases; bases outside gene matches: 11.

Sample: CD4+ T cells from blood, cultured in vitro. The receptor comes from a human donor who had recovered from COVID-19. The chain couples TRBV10-3 to TRBJ2-1, with 9 bases identical to TRBD2. Here the CDR3 DNA reads TGTGCCATCAGTGAGTCTCGGGCTAGCGGGATCCCCCAGCAGTTCTTC. Its translation: CAISESRASGIPQQFF.